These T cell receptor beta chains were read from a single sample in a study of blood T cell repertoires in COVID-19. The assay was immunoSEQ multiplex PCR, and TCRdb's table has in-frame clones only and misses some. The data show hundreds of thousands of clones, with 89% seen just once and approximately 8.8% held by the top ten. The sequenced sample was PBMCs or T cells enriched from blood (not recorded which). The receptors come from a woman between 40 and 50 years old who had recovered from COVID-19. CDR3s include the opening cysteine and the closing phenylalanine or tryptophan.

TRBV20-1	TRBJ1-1	CSASGAGGGRTEAFF
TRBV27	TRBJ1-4	CASSFARGSSGEKLFF
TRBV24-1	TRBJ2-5	CATSAVDRGFQETQYF
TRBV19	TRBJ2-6	CAGRKRDRISSGANVLTF
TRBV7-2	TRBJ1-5	CASSLSGGRSNQPQHF
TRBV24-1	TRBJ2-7	CATSPGRGLNRYEQYF
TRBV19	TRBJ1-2	CASSRQGDYGYTF
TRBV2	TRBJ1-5	CASSLLAGGNQPQHF
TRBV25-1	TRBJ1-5	CASSESDREMGNQPQHF
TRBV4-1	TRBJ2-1	CASHDRGGNEQFF
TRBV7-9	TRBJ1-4	CASSSGQDNEKLFF
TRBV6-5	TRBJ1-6	CASRQDRVNSPLHF
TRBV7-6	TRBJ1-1	CASSLAQGGKSTEAFF
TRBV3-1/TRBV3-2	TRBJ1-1	CASSQAGVNTEAFF
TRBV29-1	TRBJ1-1	CSVEESGGNTEAFF
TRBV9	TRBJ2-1	CASSVATGEQFF
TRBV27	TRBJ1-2	CASSLDRDYGYTF
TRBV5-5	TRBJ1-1	CASRTITGEAFF
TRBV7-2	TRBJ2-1	CASSLALAAGDEQFF
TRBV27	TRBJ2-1	CASSDRTSGGLHEQFF
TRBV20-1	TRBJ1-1	CSARGGAFF
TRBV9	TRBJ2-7	CASSVRSGVEQYF
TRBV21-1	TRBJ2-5	CASSPPYSGREETQYF
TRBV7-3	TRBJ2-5	CASSLNGGEMETQYF
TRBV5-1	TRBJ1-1	CASSIGQAMNTEAFF
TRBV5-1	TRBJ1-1	CASSPTATGMNTEAFF
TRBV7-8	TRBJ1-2	CASSLGEDRLDYGYTF
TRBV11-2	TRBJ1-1	CASSLVGTGNAFF
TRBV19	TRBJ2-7	CASSTQVGFYEQYF
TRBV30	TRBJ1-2	CAWSVAGKSGYTF
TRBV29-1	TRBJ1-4	CSVVKTGGYEKLFF
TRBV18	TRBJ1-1	CASSLYRVGVGVNTEAFF
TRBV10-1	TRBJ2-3	CASSEQRSTSGWRTDTQYF
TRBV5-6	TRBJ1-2	CASSPKGDGYTF
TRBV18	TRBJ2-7	CASSPIRTSGANEQYF
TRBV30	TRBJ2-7	CAGTGRYEQYF
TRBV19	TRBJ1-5	CASSILHNQPQHF
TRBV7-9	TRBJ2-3	CASSRDTTDTQYF
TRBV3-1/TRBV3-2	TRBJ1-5	CASSPTGSGQPQHF
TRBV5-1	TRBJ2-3	CASSFSGRAVDTQYF
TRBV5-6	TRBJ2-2	CASRTSGNQAGELFF
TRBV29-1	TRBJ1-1	CSVEAGLTEAFF
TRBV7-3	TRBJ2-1	CASSFSPGPEAVF
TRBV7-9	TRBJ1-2	CASSYGTGVSNYGYTF
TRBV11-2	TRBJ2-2	CASSFYSGGNTGELFF
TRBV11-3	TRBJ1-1	CASSLGARGRMGAEAFF
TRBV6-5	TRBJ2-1	CASSRAGEGYNEQFF
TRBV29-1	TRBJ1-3	CSVEDPNPRDSSGNTIYF
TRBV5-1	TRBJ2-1	CASSLETSGFFSYNEQFF
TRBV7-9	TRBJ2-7	CASSLPLTTIYEQYF
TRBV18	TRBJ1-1	CASSGLTEAFF
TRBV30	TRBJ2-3	CAWSVLSTDTQYF
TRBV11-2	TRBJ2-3	CASSLGALDTQYF
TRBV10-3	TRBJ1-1	CAIKTTASGTEAFF
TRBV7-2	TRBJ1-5	CASSSRPAGTGTNQPQHF
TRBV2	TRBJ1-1	CASRGLGRTEAFF